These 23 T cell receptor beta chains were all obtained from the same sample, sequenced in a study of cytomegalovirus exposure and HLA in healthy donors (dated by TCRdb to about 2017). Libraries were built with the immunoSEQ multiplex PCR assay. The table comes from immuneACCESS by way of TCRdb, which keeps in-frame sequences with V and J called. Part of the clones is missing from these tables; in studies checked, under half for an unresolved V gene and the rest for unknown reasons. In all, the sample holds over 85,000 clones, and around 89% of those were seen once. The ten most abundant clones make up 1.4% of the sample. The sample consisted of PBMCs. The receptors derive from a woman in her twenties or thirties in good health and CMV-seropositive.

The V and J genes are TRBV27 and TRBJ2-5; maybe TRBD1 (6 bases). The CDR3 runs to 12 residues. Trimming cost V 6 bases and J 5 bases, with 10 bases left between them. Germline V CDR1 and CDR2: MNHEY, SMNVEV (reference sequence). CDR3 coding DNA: TGTGCCAGCAGCCGTAGGGGGGAGACCCAGTACTTC. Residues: CASSRRGETQYF.

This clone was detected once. CDR3 sequence (DNA): TGTGCCAGCAGCTCGGGACTAGCGGGGGACACCGGGGAGCTGTTTTTT. Translation gives CASSSGLAGDTGELFF. The V gene is TRBV7-8, the J gene TRBJ2-2, with 14 bases identical to TRBD2. This CDR3 comprises 16 residues. V was pared by 4 bases and J by 3 bases, with 1 base of the junction left unmatched. Germline V lookup: CDR1 SGHVS, CDR2 FQNEAQ.

The CDR3 protein is CASSLEQNTEAFF. In nucleotides, the CDR3 is TGTGCCAGCAGCTTAGAACAGAACACTGAAGCTTTCTTT. The chain has TRBV7-6 and TRBJ1-1; D call uncertain. This CDR3 has 13 residues. Trimming took 1 base from V and 1 from J, leaving 4 bases between them. Germline V CDR1 and CDR2: SGHVS, FNYEAQ. The variable domain in full, with the rest retrieved from reference TRBV7-6 and TRBJ1-1, is GAGVSQSPRYKVTKRGQDVALRCDPISGHVSLYWYRQALGQGPEFLTYFNYEAQQDKSGLPNDRFSAERPEGSISTLTIQRTEQRDSAMYRCASSLEQNTEAFFGQGTRLTVV.

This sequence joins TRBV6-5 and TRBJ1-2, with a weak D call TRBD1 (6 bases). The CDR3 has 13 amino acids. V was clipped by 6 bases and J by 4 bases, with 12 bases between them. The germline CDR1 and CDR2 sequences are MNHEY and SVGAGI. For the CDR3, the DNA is TGTGCCAGCAGCTATGACAGGACCTATGGCTACACCTTC. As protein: CASSYDRTYGYTF.

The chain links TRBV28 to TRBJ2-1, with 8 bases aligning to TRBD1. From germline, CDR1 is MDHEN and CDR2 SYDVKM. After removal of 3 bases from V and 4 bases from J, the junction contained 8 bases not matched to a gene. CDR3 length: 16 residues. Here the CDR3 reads CASSLPQGQGYNEQFF. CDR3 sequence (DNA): TGTGCCAGCAGTTTGCCCCAAGGACAGGGATACAATGAGCAGTTCTTC. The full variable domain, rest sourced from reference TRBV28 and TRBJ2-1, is DVKVTQSSRYLVKRTGEKVFLECVQDMDHENMFWYRQDPGLGLRLIYFSYDVKMKEKGDIPEGYSVSREKKERFSLILESASTNQTSMYLCASSLPQGQGYNEQFFGPGTRLTVL.

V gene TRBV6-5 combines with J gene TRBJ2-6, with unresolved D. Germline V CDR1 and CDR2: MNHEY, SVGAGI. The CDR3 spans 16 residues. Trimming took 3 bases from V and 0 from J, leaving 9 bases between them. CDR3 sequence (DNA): TGTGCCAGCAGTTATCGCCCGGGCTCTGGGGCCAACGTCCTGACTTTC. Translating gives CASSYRPGSGANVLTF.

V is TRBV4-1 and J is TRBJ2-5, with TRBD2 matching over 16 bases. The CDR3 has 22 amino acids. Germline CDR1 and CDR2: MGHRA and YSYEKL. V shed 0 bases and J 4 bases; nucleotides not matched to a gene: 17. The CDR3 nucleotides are TGCGCCAGCAGCCAAGATGGCCCGGGACTAGCGGGGGGGCCAGGATTCGTAGAGACCCAGTACTTC. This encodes CASSQDGPGLAGGPGFVETQYF.

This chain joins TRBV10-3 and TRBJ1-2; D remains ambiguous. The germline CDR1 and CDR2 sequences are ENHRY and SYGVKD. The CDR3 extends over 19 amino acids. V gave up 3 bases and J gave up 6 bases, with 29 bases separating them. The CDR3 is CAISDSVRGWRNGGNGYTF. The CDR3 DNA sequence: TGTGCCATCAGTGATTCAGTCCGAGGGTGGAGGAATGGAGGTAATGGCTACACCTTC.

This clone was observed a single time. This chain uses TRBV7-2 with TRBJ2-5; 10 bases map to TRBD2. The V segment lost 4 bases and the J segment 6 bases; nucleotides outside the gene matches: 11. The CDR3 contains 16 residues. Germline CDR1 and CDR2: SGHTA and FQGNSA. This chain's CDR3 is CASSSKRGGRRQTQYF. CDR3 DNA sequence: TGTGCCAGCAGCTCTAAGCGGGGGGGCCGAAGGCAGACCCAGTACTTC.

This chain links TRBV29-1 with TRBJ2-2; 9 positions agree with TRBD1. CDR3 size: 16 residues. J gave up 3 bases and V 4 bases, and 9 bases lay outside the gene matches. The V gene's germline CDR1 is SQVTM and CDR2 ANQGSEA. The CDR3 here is CSVGWGQGFHTGELFF. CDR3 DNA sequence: TGCAGCGTTGGATGGGGACAGGGCTTTCACACCGGGGAGCTGTTTTTT.

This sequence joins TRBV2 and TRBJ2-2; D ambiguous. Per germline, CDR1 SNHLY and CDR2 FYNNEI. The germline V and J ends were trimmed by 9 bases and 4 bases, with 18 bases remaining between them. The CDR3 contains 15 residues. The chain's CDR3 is CASHSTAIPTGELFF. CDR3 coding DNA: TGTGCCAGTCATTCAACAGCCATACCCACCGGGGAGCTGTTTTTT.

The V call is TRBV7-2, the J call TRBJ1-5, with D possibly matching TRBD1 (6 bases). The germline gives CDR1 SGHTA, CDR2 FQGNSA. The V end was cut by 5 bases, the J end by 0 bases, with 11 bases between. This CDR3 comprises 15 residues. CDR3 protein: CASSGQSYSNQPQHF. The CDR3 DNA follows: TGTGCCAGCAGCGGACAGTCTTATAGCAATCAGCCCCAGCATTTT.

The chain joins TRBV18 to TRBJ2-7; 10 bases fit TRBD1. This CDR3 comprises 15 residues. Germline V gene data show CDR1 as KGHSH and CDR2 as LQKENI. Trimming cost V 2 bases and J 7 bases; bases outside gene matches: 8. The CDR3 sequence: CASSPTGTGAREQYF. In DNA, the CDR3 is TGTGCCAGCTCACCAACCGGGACAGGGGCCCGGGAGCAGTACTTC.

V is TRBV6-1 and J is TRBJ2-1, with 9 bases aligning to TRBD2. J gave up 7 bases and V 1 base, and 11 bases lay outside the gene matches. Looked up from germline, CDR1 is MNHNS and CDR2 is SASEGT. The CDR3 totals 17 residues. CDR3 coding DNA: TGTGCCAGCAGTGAAGATGCTGGGGCGGGAGGGCATAATGAGCAGTTCTTC. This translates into CASSEDAGAGGHNEQFF.

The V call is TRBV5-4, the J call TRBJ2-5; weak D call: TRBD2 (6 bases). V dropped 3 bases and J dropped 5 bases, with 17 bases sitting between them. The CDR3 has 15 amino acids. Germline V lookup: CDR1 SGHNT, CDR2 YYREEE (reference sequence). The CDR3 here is CASSSAVGRGETQYF. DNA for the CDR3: TGTGCCAGCAGCTCGGCGGTGGGCCGGGGGGAGACCCAGTACTTC. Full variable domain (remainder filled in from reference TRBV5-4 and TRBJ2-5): ETGVTQSPTHLIKTRGQQVTLRCSSQSGHNTVSWYQQALGQGPQFIFQYYREEENGRGNFPPRFSGLQFPNYSSELNVNALELDDSALYLCASSSAVGRGETQYFGPGTRLLVL.

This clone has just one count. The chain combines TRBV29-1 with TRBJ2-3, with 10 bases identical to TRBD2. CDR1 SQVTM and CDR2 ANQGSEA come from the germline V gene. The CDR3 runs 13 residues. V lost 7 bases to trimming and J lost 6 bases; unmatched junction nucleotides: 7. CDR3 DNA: TGCAGCGCAAGAGCGGGGGGGGCGGATACGCAGTATTTT. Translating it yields CSARAGGADTQYF.

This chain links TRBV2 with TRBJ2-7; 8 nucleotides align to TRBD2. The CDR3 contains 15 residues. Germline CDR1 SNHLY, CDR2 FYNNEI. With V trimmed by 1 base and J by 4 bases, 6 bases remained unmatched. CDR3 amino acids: CASSEVVGLAYEQYF. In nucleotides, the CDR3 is TGTGCCAGCAGTGAAGTGGTCGGACTAGCTTACGAGCAGTACTTC.

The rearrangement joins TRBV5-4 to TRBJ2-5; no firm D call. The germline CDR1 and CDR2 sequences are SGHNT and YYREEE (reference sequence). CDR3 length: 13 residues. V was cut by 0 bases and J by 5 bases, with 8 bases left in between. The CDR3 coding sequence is TGTGCCAGCAGCTTGGGACGGGTTGAGACCCAGTACTTC. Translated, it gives CASSLGRVETQYF.

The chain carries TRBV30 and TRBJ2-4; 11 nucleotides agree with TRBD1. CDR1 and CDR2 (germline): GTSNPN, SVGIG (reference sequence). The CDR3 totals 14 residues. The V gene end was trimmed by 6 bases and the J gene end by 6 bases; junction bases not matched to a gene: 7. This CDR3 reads CACQDRGRRNIQYF. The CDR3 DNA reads TGTGCCTGCCAGGACAGGGGGCGAAGAAACATTCAGTACTTC.

The CDR3 spells CASSPRTAPRDTQYF. The CDR3, as DNA: TGTGCCAGCAGCCCCAGGACAGCGCCACGGGATACGCAGTATTTT. V and J are TRBV7-9 and TRBJ2-3, with D maybe TRBD1 (6 bases). The V and J ends lost 5 bases and 6 bases respectively, with 18 bases between them. This CDR3 spans 15 amino acids. Germline loops: CDR1 SEHNR, CDR2 FQNEAQ (reference sequence).

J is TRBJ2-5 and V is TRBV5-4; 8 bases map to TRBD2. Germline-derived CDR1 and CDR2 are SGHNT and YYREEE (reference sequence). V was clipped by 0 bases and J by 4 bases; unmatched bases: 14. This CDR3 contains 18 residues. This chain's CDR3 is CASSLGPGGGLARETQYF. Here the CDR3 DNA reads TGTGCCAGCAGCTTGGGTCCCGGGGGAGGACTAGCTAGAGAGACCCAGTACTTC.

CDR3 DNA sequence: TGTGCCAGCCTGGAGGGGGCGGAGGAGCCCCAGCATTTT. Translation gives CASLEGAEEPQHF. The chain employs TRBV7-3 and TRBJ1-5, with 7 bases lining up with TRBD1. There are 13 residues in the CDR3. In germline, CDR1 is SGHTA, CDR2 FQGTGA. V lost 8 bases and J lost 8; bases outside the gene matches: 9.

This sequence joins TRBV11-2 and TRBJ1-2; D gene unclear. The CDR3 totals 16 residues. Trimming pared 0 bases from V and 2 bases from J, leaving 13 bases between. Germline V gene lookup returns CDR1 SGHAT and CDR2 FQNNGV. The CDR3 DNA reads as TGTGCCAGCAGCTTAGAAGCAGGTCGGATAAACTATGGCTACACCTTC. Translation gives CASSLEAGRINYGYTF.